What follows are 8 T cell receptor beta chains derived from one specimen sequenced in a study of T cells in Graves' hyperthyroidism and ophthalmopathy. RNA transcripts provided the source from which TCR beta CDR3 regions were amplified. The HTBI primer set drove a first-round RT-PCR of the TCR CDR3. One entry per CDR3 protein results from TCRdb running MiXCR on the multiplex PCR reads. Seen here are 270,000 or so distinct CDR3 sequences, 25% to 30% observed once, and the top ten hold roughly 24%. Sequenced material: blood. The receptors shown here come from a man aged 40-49 years with Graves' hyperthyroidism that later progressed to Graves' ophthalmopathy.

The rearrangement joins TRBV28 to TRBJ1-1; D ambiguous. CDR3 length: 13 amino acids. V lost 3 bases, J lost 6 bases, and 11 bases lay in between. Germline V gene sequence: CDR1 MDHEN, CDR2 SYDVKM. The DNA of the CDR3 is TGTGCCAGCAGTTTGGCCCCCACGGCTGAAGCTTTCTTT. This encodes CASSLAPTAEAFF.

This clonotype has a count of ten or more. The chain is built from TRBV12-3 or TRBV12-4 and TRBJ1-6, with D perhaps TRBD1 (5 bases). This CDR3 has 14 amino acids. With 6 bases removed from V and 1 base from J, the gap between germline ends came to 7 bases. The CDR3 spells CASRQGSYNSPLHF. The CDR3 DNA follows: TGTGCCAGCAGGCAGGGTTCCTATAATTCACCCCTCCACTTT.

This clonotype has at least ten counts. The chain couples TRBV6-2 or TRBV6-3 to TRBJ2-5, with 7 nucleotides matching TRBD1. V trimming: 5 bases; J trimming: 2 bases; junction bases outside the gene matches: 11. CDR1 and CDR2 from the germline V gene are MNHEY and SVGEGT. The CDR3 extends over 16 amino acids. CDR3 sequence reads: CASSKHWTGLQETQYF. The DNA for the CDR3 is TGTGCCAGCAGTAAACATTGGACAGGCCTACAAGAGACCCAGTACTTC.

At least ten counts were recorded for this clonotype. The rearrangement uses TRBV3-1 and TRBJ2-7, with 11 bases matching TRBD2. The CDR3 has 14 residues. Germline V lookup: CDR1 LGHDT, CDR2 YNNKEL (reference sequence). V gave up 6 bases and J gave up 1 base; unmatched junction bases: 2. The CDR3 nucleotides read TGTGCCAGCAGGGGGACTAGCGGATCCTACGAGCAGTACTTC. Protein product: CASRGTSGSYEQYF.

This chain connects TRBV13 to TRBJ1-1, with a weak D call TRBD1 (5 bases). Per the germline V gene, CDR1 is PRHDT and CDR2 is FYEKMQ (reference sequence). The CDR3 is 16 residues long. With 5 bases removed from V and 0 bases from J, the gap between germline ends came to 16 bases. The CDR3 region is CASSPDGTAMNTEAFF. The CDR3 DNA sequence: TGTGCCAGCAGCCCAGATGGGACGGCCATGAACACTGAAGCTTTCTTT.

This clonotype was picked up many times. The V call is TRBV29-1, the J call TRBJ1-3; D remains ambiguous. The V gene's germline CDR1 is SQVTM and CDR2 ANQGSEA. The CDR3 extends over 11 amino acids. Trimming left V 3 bases short and J 6 bases short, with 6 bases between. The DNA for the CDR3 is TGCAGCGTTGAGCGTTCAAACACCATATATTTT. Amino acids: CSVERSNTIYF.

This clonotype was seen repeatedly, ten times or more. The chain couples TRBV6-1 to TRBJ2-7, with a possible D match to TRBD1 (6 bases). Between the trimmed V and J ends, which lost 6 bases and 7 bases, there was a span of 19 bases. Germline V gene lookup returns CDR1 MNHNS and CDR2 SASEGT. This CDR3 comprises 14 residues. As DNA, the CDR3 is TGTGCCAGCAGCCCCTCGCGTTCCCAGGGGGAGCAGTACTTC. As protein: CASSPSRSQGEQYF.

Ten or more counts support this clonotype. A read error may produce the germline difference seen at one junction end. This chain uses TRBV19 with TRBJ2-7, with TRBD1 matching 10 bases. This CDR3 is built from 14 residues. CDR1 and CDR2 from the germline V gene are LNHDA and SQIVND (reference sequence). The CDR3 DNA follows: TGTGCCAGTAGTTTGGGACAGGGGTCCTCCGAGCAGTACTTC. Protein sequence: CASSLGQGSSEQYF.